The source of this T cell receptor beta chain is a study of Graves' ophthalmopathy and Graves' hyperthyroidism. Study outcomes and limitations: Blood also held most thyroid clonotypes expanded above 0.001 frequency. For separating ophthalmopathy from stable hyperthyroidism, a 13-signature model gave about 90% sensitivity and roughly 83% specificity.

For this clonotype: Its antigen remains unknown.

The CDR3 consists of 13 residues. Trimming removed 6 bases at V and 2 bases at J, with 14 bases between. Per germline, CDR1 DFQATT and CDR2 SNEGSKA (reference sequence). Amplified material comprised TCR beta CDR3 regions derived from RNA transcripts. RT-PCR in the first round used HTBI primers; a second-round multiplex PCR followed. TCRdb re-derived calls from the multiplex PCR reads in MiXCR, one entry per CDR3 protein. The data hold 200,000 to 250,000 distinct CDR3 sequences, with 20% to 25% observed a single time. Moderately to severely active ophthalmopathy under 3 months, CAS at least 3, NOSPECS at least 4. Diagnosis was based on clinical symptoms, serum thyroxine, TRAb, thyroid ultrasound and orbital computed tomography.

The TCR was taken from a woman aged 50 to 65 with Graves' ophthalmopathy. This chain joins TRBV20-1 and TRBJ2-7; D gene unclear. Sequencing used peripheral blood. CDR3 residues: CSAAPRSAYEQYF. The CDR3 bases are TGCAGTGCCGCGCCGCGGTCCGCCTACGAGCAGTACTTC.